This T cell receptor beta chain is drawn from a study of T cell responses to AZD1222 COVID-19 vaccine. Study-level background: Some second doses came at about 4 weeks and others at about 12 weeks; these were pooled.

TCRdb's table, derived via immunoSEQ multiplex PCR, lists solely in-frame clones and lacks some. The repertoire has 45,000 to 55,000 clones, 80% to 90% of them found once; the top ten carry 9.5% to 13%. Remarks on this clone: Its antigen remains unidentified.

The CDR3 is 15 residues long. CDR1 is SGHTA, CDR2 FQGNSA, per germline. The ends were cut back, 3 bases at V and 1 base at J, with 12 bases in the middle. Findings and caveats of the study: Distributed over spike, vaccine-associated CD4 TCRs predominated at 160-218 and 743-854.

The TCR sequence derives from an adult in good health. The material sequenced was peripheral blood, taken on day 0 of AZD1222 vaccination. The rearrangement joins TRBV7-2 to TRBJ1-1; the D gene is possibly TRBD1 (6 bases). The CDR3 DNA reads TGTGCCAGCAGCTTGGACAGACTGAAGAACACTGAAGCTTTCTTT. Translated, it gives CASSLDRLKNTEAFF.